This is a list of T cell receptor beta chains from one sample in a study of T cells in Graves' hyperthyroidism and ophthalmopathy. Using its own MiXCR run on the multiplex PCR reads, TCRdb lists one record per CDR3 protein. The table records about 270,000 distinct CDR3 sequences, 25% to 30% of them present only once. Sequencing input: blood. These receptors were taken from a man aged 35 to 55 with Graves' hyperthyroidism that later progressed to Graves' ophthalmopathy. The CDR3 runs from the conserved cysteine through the conserved F or W. Each record gives: clone size, V gene, J gene, D gene, CDR3 DNA, CDR3 protein. The D gene is left open where the match is weak. Size is omitted from some rows. Given values are once, few, many or a class for expanded clones.

>.|TRBV20-1|TRBJ2-5|.
TGCAGTGCTAGAGGGGGTGGTAGCGGAGAGACCCAGTACTTC
CSARGGGSGETQYF
>many|TRBV20-1|TRBJ2-7|.
TGCAGTGCTAGGGGGGGGGCGTCCCCAAGCGGGTCGTACGAGCAGTACTTC
CSARGGASPSGSYEQYF
>many|TRBV4-1|TRBJ1-1|.
TGCGCCAGCAGCCAAGGTGGGAAAGGCACTGAAGCTTTCTTT
CASSQGGKGTEAFF
>few|TRBV6-2/TRBV6-3|TRBJ2-7|.
TGTGCCAGCAGTTACTCTGTTCAAGGATACGAGCAGTACTTC
CASSYSVQGYEQYF
>many|TRBV28|TRBJ2-7|.
TGTGCCAGCAGTTTTCGATTAGCGGACCCCGGGGGCTACGAGCAGTACTTC
CASSFRLADPGGYEQYF
>once|TRBV6-2/TRBV6-3|TRBJ1-1|.
TGTGCCAGCCGGGTTCAAACTGAAGCTTTCTTT
CASRVQTEAFF
>.|TRBV6-1|TRBJ2-5|TRBD1
TGTGCCAGCACCCCAGCCGGGACAGGGGCGAAGACCCAGTACTTC
CASTPAGTGAKTQYF
>many|TRBV4-2|TRBJ2-7|TRBD2
TGTGCCAGCAGCCAAACTAGCGGAGGGGCCTACGAGCAGTACTTC
CASSQTSGGAYEQYF
>.|TRBV5-1|TRBJ2-5|.
TGCGCCAGCTTTGCCGAAGAGACCCAGTACTTC
CASFAEETQYF
>.|TRBV11-1|TRBJ2-7|TRBD2
TGTGCCAGCAGCCCATGGGGACTAGCGGGAGGGAATCGCTACGAGCAGTACTTC
CASSPWGLAGGNRYEQYF
>many|TRBV20-1|TRBJ1-5|.
TGCAGTGCTAGGACCAGGGTCCGAGATGGCAATCAGCCCCAGCATTTT
CSARTRVRDGNQPQHF
>.|TRBV11-2|TRBJ2-7|TRBD1
TGTGCCAGCAGCCGCCTTCGCGGGACAGGGGGGCCCTACGAGCAGTACTTC
CASSRLRGTGGPYEQYF
>many|TRBV12-3/TRBV12-4|TRBJ2-5|.
TGTGCCAGCAGTTTAGAACAGGGATGGGAAGAGACCCAGTACTTC
CASSLEQGWEETQYF
>many|TRBV7-2|TRBJ2-5|.
TGTGCCAGCAGCCCCTGGGCTAGACGGGAGACCCAGTACTTC
CASSPWARRETQYF
>few|TRBV18|TRBJ2-7|TRBD2
TGTGCCAGCTCACCAGCAATGGGGCGGGAGGGTTCTACCTACGAGCAGTACTTC
CASSPAMGREGSTYEQYF
>many|TRBV6-5|TRBJ2-2|.
TGTGTCAGCAGTTACTCGAGGTCCACCGGGGAGCTGTTTTTT
CVSSYSRSTGELFF
>many|TRBV15|TRBJ1-5|.
TGTGCCACCAGCAGGGGAACGGGGGGCAGTCAGCCCCAGCATTTT
CATSRGTGGSQPQHF
>many|TRBV11-2|TRBJ2-7|TRBD1
TGTGCCAGCAGCCCCGGACAGGGCCAATTGGTTGCCTACGAGCAGTACTTC
CASSPGQGQLVAYEQYF
>.|TRBV28|TRBJ1-5|.
TGTGCCAGCAGTATACGGGGGAAGGGCAATCAGCCCCAGCATTTT
CASSIRGKGNQPQHF
>many|TRBV12-3/TRBV12-4|TRBJ1-1|.
TGTGCCAGCAGTTCAGAGGGCACACTCTCTGAAGCTTTCTTT
CASSSEGTLSEAFF
>.|TRBV24-1|TRBJ1-1|.
TGTGCCACCAGTGCAGGCGGGAATTGGAACACTGAAGCTTTCTTT
CATSAGGNWNTEAFF
>many|TRBV27|TRBJ1-5|.
TGTGCCAGCAGAAACCCCAGGACGGTTTCGGGACAGCCCCAGCATTTT
CASRNPRTVSGQPQHF
>many|TRBV18|TRBJ2-5|TRBD1
TGTGCCAGCTCACCCCCGGGACAGCAAGAGACCCAGTACTTC
CASSPPGQQETQYF
>many|TRBV15|TRBJ2-5|.
TGTGCCACCAGCAGAATACAAGAGACCCAGTACTTC
CATSRIQETQYF
>many|TRBV7-8|TRBJ2-7|TRBD2
TGTGCCAGCAGCTTAGATGGGACTAGCGGATATTACGAGCAGTACTTC
CASSLDGTSGYYEQYF
>many|TRBV6-5|TRBJ1-1|.
TGTGCCAGCAGTTCCGAGATGAACACTGAAGCTTTCTTT
CASSSEMNTEAFF
>.|TRBV25-1|TRBJ1-2|.
TGTGCCAGCAGTGTCCATGGGGGAGGCTATGGCTACACCTTC
CASSVHGGGYGYTF
>many|TRBV12-3/TRBV12-4|TRBJ2-5|.
TGTGCCAGCAGATTTTGGGGGGCTGGTGGGACCCAGTACTTC
CASRFWGAGGTQYF
>many|TRBV14|TRBJ2-7|TRBD2
TGTGCCAGCAGCCAACACAGCCTAGCGGGAATGTACGAGCAGTACTTC
CASSQHSLAGMYEQYF
>many|TRBV19|TRBJ1-5|.
TGTGCCAGTAGTATTCGCGGTCCGGATAGCAATCAGCCCCAGCATTTT
CASSIRGPDSNQPQHF
>.|TRBV2|TRBJ1-2|TRBD1
TGTGCCAGCGTGAGGGGGCAGGGGGGAGCACAAAACTATGGCTACACCTTC
CASVRGQGGAQNYGYTF
>.|TRBV6-2/TRBV6-3|TRBJ2-7|TRBD1
TGTGCCAGCAGTCCTGCTGGGACAGGGGGCCTCGAGCAGTACTTC
CASSPAGTGGLEQYF
>many|TRBV19|TRBJ2-2|.
TGTGCCAGCCGGGGACGAAGGAGTCAAGCGTACCAGGCCGGGGAGCTGTTTTTT
CASRGRRSQAYQAGELFF
>many|TRBV6-1|TRBJ1-2|TRBD1
TGTGCCAGCAGGTCCCAGGGGGATCGGCGTGGCTACACCTTC
CASRSQGDRRGYTF
>many|TRBV6-2/TRBV6-3|TRBJ1-5|.
TGTGCCAGCAGCCACAGGGTTAGGCGGGTCTATCAGCCCCAGCATTTT
CASSHRVRRVYQPQHF
>.|TRBV13|TRBJ2-2|.
TGTGCCAGCAGCTTAGTCATACAGGGAAACACCGGGGAGCTGTTTTTT
CASSLVIQGNTGELFF
>many|TRBV7-9|TRBJ2-7|.
TGTGCCAGCAGCTTCACCCCTGGCTACGAGCAGTACTTC
CASSFTPGYEQYF
>many|TRBV12-3/TRBV12-4|TRBJ2-5|.
TGTGCCAGCAGACAGGGCGCTAGGGGTAGACGGGAGACCCAGTACTTC
CASRQGARGRRETQYF
>.|TRBV12-3/TRBV12-4|TRBJ1-2|.
TGTGCCAGCAGACCCCAAGGGCCCTATGGCTACACCTTC
CASRPQGPYGYTF
>.|TRBV11-2|TRBJ1-1|.
TGTGCCAGCAGCACTGCCGGGGGCGCAGGGAACACTGAAGCTTTCTTT
CASSTAGGAGNTEAFF
>many|TRBV19|TRBJ2-6|.
TGTGCCAGTAGAGTACCCGGGGCCAACGTCCTGACTTTC
CASRVPGANVLTF
>few|TRBV12-3/TRBV12-4|TRBJ1-5|TRBD1
TGTGCCAGCAGCCCTGGGACAGGGGCGCTAGGGCAGCCCCAGCATTTT
CASSPGTGALGQPQHF
>many|TRBV11-2|TRBJ2-7|.
TGTGCCAGCAGGGGAGGGGGGAATCGATACGAGCAGTACTTC
CASRGGGNRYEQYF
>.|TRBV11-1|TRBJ2-7|.
TGTGCCAGCAGCCCGCCGGCAGGGGGGTTTTCGCCCTCCTACTACGAGCAGTACTTC
CASSPPAGGFSPSYYEQYF
>many|TRBV15|TRBJ2-7|.
TGTGCCACCAGTTCAGAGGGCGGCGGCTCCTACGAGCAGTACTTC
CATSSEGGGSYEQYF
>many|TRBV18|TRBJ1-5|TRBD1
TGTGCCAGCTCACCACGACAGGGGCTAATCAATCAGCCCCAGCATTTT
CASSPRQGLINQPQHF
>.|TRBV12-5|TRBJ2-7|.
TGTGCTAGTGGTTTGTCGGGCTTCGACGGCGAGCAGTACTTC
CASGLSGFDGEQYF
>.|TRBV6-1|TRBJ2-7|.
TGTGCCAGCAGTGAATCAGGATTCTACGAGCAGTACTTC
CASSESGFYEQYF
>few|TRBV6-5|TRBJ2-5|.
TGTGCCAGCAGTTCCAAAGCGTGGGGTCAGACCCAGTACTTC
CASSSKAWGQTQYF
>.|TRBV29-1|TRBJ2-5|.
TGCAGCGCCCCCCTTTTGGGAGGCGAGACCCAGTACTTC
CSAPLLGGETQYF
>many|TRBV20-1|TRBJ2-5|TRBD2
TGCAGTGCTAGAGGGGGACTAGCGGGAGGGGTCCCTCTGGAGACCCAGTACTTC
CSARGGLAGGVPLETQYF
>many|TRBV28|TRBJ2-7|.
TGTGCCAGCAGTGACCCCTCCTCGGGGGAGCAGTACTTC
CASSDPSSGEQYF